The 17 T cell receptor beta chains presented below share a single source sample, sequenced in a study of CD8 T cells in ankylosing spondylitis. Study-wide points: Ankylosing spondylitis blood seemed to carry a telltale TCR beta motif made of several highly homologous variants.

Their antigens remain unidentified. TCRdb re-called the 5' RACE reads with MiXCR, one entry per CDR3 protein. The data show around 390,000 distinct CDR3 sequences, with around 24% seen just once and about a sixth held by the top ten. The specimen sequenced was blood, either unsorted or a sorted T cell fraction (not recorded which). These receptors were obtained from a male donor with ankylosing spondylitis.

This chain uses TRBV20-1 with TRBJ2-5; possible D gene TRBD2, 6 bases. CDR1 is DFQATT, CDR2 SNEGSKA, per germline (reference sequence). CDR3 length: 12 amino acids. Trimming shortened V by 5 bases and J by 3 bases, and 10 bases separated the two germline ends. CDR3 region: CSARGLKETQYF. The DNA for the CDR3 is TGCAGTGCTCGGGGACTCAAAGAGACCCAGTACTTC.

This clonotype came up many times. The rearrangement joins TRBV29-1 to TRBJ2-1; no firm D call. CDR3 length: 11 amino acids. Germline assignment: CDR1 SQVTM and CDR2 ANQGSEA. With 2 bases removed from V and 9 bases from J, the gap between germline ends came to 8 bases. Written as DNA, the CDR3 is TGCAGCGTTGAAATTGTAGTTGAGCAGTTCTTC. Protein product: CSVEIVVEQFF.

This clonotype has more than one count but fewer than ten. The V gene is TRBV14, the J gene TRBJ2-3, with TRBD2 matching over 8 bases. Germline V gene data show CDR1 as SGHDN and CDR2 as FVKESK. The CDR3 totals 15 residues. J was trimmed by 4 bases and V by 0 bases; bases with no gene match: 3. CDR3 sequence: CASSQEIGRADTQYF. The CDR3 DNA is TGTGCCAGCAGCCAAGAGATCGGGAGGGCAGATACGCAGTATTTT.

The J gene is TRBJ2-5, the V gene TRBV20-1; 9 nucleotides align to TRBD1. Losses at the gene ends were 3 bases for V and 2 bases for J; bases not matched to a gene: 4. Per germline, CDR1 DFQATT and CDR2 SNEGSKA (reference sequence). CDR3 size: 14 residues. CDR3 sequence (DNA): TGCAGTGCTAGGGCCGGGACAGGGCAAGAGACCCAGTACTTC. Translating gives CSARAGTGQETQYF.

This clonotype has a handful of counts. Here the CDR3 reads CASEMTDEQYF. CDR3 sequence (DNA): TGTGCCAGCGAGATGACAGACGAGCAGTACTTC. V usage is TRBV7-2 and J usage is TRBJ2-7; tentatively, D is TRBD1 (5 bases). V lost 8 bases and J lost 5, with 10 bases in between. The CDR3 length is 11 residues. Germline V gene lookup returns CDR1 SGHTA and CDR2 FQGNSA.

This clonotype was counted between two and nine times. The rearrangement joins TRBV12-3 or TRBV12-4 to TRBJ2-2, with D maybe TRBD1 (5 bases). CDR3 length equals 12 residues. Trimming stripped 6 bases from V and 6 bases from J, with 8 bases between. CDR3 region: CASRMGPGELFF. The CDR3 DNA is TGTGCCAGCAGGATGGGGCCCGGGGAGCTGTTTTTT.

The chain uses TRBV29-1 and TRBJ1-2, with TRBD1 matching over 7 bases. Germline V gene sequence: CDR1 SQVTM, CDR2 ANQGSEA. V shed 4 bases, J shed 0 bases, and the junction held 5 bases outside the gene matches. The CDR3 extends over 14 amino acids. Here the CDR3 reads CSVGQGQTNYGYTF. The DNA of the CDR3 is TGCAGCGTTGGACAGGGACAAACTAACTATGGCTACACCTTC.

This clonotype was seen a few times. CDR3 sequence: CSAVAGTGFYEQYF. In DNA, the CDR3 is TGCAGTGCTGTCGCCGGGACAGGGTTCTACGAGCAGTACTTC. V usage is TRBV20-1 and J usage is TRBJ2-7, with 9 bases lining up with TRBD1. This CDR3 is 14 amino acids long. CDR1 DFQATT and CDR2 SNEGSKA come from the germline V gene (reference sequence). V trimming: 5 bases; J trimming: 3 bases; junction bases outside the gene matches: 8.

This chain uses TRBV14 with TRBJ1-2; D is unresolved. CDR3 length: 14 residues. Germline loops: CDR1 SGHDN, CDR2 FVKESK. V shed 2 bases and J shed 1 base, with 8 bases lying between them. CDR3 in amino acids: CASSQPGRNYGYTF. Written as DNA, the CDR3 is TGTGCCAGCAGCCAACCTGGACGTAACTATGGCTACACCTTC.

The chain joins TRBV6-1 to TRBJ1-3; D possibly corresponds to TRBD1 (6 bases). The CDR3 is made up of 16 amino acids. The V end was cut by 3 bases, the J end by 0 bases, with 12 bases between. The germline gives CDR1 MNHNS, CDR2 SASEGT. CDR3 nucleotide sequence: TGTGCCAGCAGTGACCCCGGACAGAGCTCTGGAAACACCATATATTTT. It encodes CASSDPGQSSGNTIYF.

This clonotype has more than one count but fewer than ten. This chain links TRBV4-2 with TRBJ1-2; a possible D gene is TRBD1 (5 bases). This CDR3 is 16 amino acids long. CDR1 and CDR2 from the germline V gene are LGHNA and YNFKEQ. Trimming took off 0 bases at V and 1 base at J, with 12 bases between the two ends. CDR3 bases: TGTGCCAGCAGCCAAGAATCCCAGGGCTTTAACTATGGCTACACCTTC. Translating gives CASSQESQGFNYGYTF.

In its sample, this clonotype was seen a few times. The genes are TRBV20-1 and TRBJ2-7, with 9 bases fitting TRBD2. Looked up from germline, CDR1 is DFQATT and CDR2 is SNEGSKA (reference sequence). This CDR3 comprises 12 residues. V gave up 5 bases and J gave up 7 bases; unmatched junction bases: 6. The CDR3 bases are TGCAGTGCTGCGGGACTAGCAAGAGAGCAGTACTTC. It specifies CSAAGLAREQYF.

The chain recombines TRBV28 with TRBJ1-3; no clear D gene. Trimming cost V 6 bases and J 4 bases, with 13 bases left between them. From germline, CDR1 is MDHEN and CDR2 SYDVKM. The CDR3 covers 14 residues. Here the CDR3 DNA reads TGTGCCAGCAGACTAGGGTTCGGGGGAAACACCATATATTTT. Its translation is CASRLGFGGNTIYF.

There are many counts of this clonotype. This chain connects TRBV5-1 to TRBJ1-4; D remains unclear. CDR1 and CDR2 (germline): SGHRS, YFSETQ. V lost 4 bases to trimming and J lost 7 bases, with 17 bases between them. There are 15 residues in the CDR3. The CDR3 DNA reads as TGCGCCAGCAGCCCTGCGAGGGATTTGACTGAAAAACTGTTTTTT. Its protein product is CASSPARDLTEKLFF.

This clonotype was seen a handful of times. This chain joins TRBV5-6 and TRBJ1-4; 8 bases agree with TRBD1. This CDR3 is 15 amino acids long. Germline V gene sequence: CDR1 SGHDT, CDR2 YYEEEE. V dropped 4 bases and J dropped 4; count of bases not matched to a gene: 6. Here the CDR3 DNA reads TGTGCCAGCAGCACACTACAGGGGGGTAATGAAAAACTGTTTTTT. This sequence encodes CASSTLQGGNEKLFF. The full variable domain, completed using reference TRBV5-6 and TRBJ1-4, is DAGVTQSPTHLIKTRGQQVTLRCSPKSGHDTVSWYQQALGQGPQFIFQYYEEEERQRGNFPDRFSGHQFPNYSSELNVNALLLGDSALYLCASSTLQGGNEKLFFGSGTQLSVL.

The chain links TRBV7-3 to TRBJ2-1; 7 bases align to TRBD2. J gave up 6 bases and V 2 bases, and 10 bases lay outside the gene matches. The CDR3 has 16 amino acids. Per the germline V gene, CDR1 is SGHTA and CDR2 is FQGTGA. CDR3 amino acids: CASSLLPAGSTNEQFF. DNA of the CDR3: TGTGCCAGCAGCTTACTACCAGCGGGGTCCACCAATGAGCAGTTCTTC.

In this sample, this clonotype turned up a few times. The chain uses TRBV4-1 and TRBJ2-3; 7 bases line up with TRBD1. The germline gives CDR1 MGHRA, CDR2 YSYEKL. The CDR3 extends over 18 amino acids. Trimming cost V 0 bases and J 0 bases; bases outside gene matches: 9. The CDR3 reads CASSQEHPGTESTDTQYF. The CDR3, as DNA: TGCGCCAGCAGCCAAGAGCACCCCGGGACAGAAAGCACAGATACGCAGTATTTT.